This T cell receptor (beta chain) comes out of a study of T cells in Graves' hyperthyroidism and ophthalmopathy. The CDR3 regions of TCR beta were amplified from RNA transcripts. HTBI primers were employed in a first-round RT-PCR of the TCR CDR3. TCRdb itself ran the multiplex PCR reads through MiXCR, one entry per CDR3 protein. The profile shows a few hundred thousand distinct CDR3 sequences, just over 45% of them singletons. The length of the CDR3 is 13 residues. Germline CDR1 WNHNN, CDR2 SYGVQD (reference sequence). V was clipped by 5 bases and J by 7 bases; unmatched bases: 7. Study results and limitations: Ophthalmopathy, which appeared later, was predicted by the model a median roughly 6.4 months before onset. Blood shared most expanded thyroid clonotypes above 0.001.

As concerns this clonotype: Its antigen is currently unknown.

Hyperthyroidism was newly diagnosed in patients aged 18 to 65 (duration under 2 months). It was uncontrolled infection, other autoimmune disease, pregnancy or lactation that excluded patients. The rearrangement joins TRBV10-1 to TRBJ2-7, with 8 bases identical to TRBD2. The receptor was isolated from a woman in her late teens or twenties with Graves' hyperthyroidism. The material sequenced was peripheral blood or thyroid tissue (not recorded which). In DNA form, the CDR3 reads TGCGCCAGCAGTAAGGTAACTAGCGGAGAGCAGTACTTC. Its protein product is CASSKVTSGEQYF.